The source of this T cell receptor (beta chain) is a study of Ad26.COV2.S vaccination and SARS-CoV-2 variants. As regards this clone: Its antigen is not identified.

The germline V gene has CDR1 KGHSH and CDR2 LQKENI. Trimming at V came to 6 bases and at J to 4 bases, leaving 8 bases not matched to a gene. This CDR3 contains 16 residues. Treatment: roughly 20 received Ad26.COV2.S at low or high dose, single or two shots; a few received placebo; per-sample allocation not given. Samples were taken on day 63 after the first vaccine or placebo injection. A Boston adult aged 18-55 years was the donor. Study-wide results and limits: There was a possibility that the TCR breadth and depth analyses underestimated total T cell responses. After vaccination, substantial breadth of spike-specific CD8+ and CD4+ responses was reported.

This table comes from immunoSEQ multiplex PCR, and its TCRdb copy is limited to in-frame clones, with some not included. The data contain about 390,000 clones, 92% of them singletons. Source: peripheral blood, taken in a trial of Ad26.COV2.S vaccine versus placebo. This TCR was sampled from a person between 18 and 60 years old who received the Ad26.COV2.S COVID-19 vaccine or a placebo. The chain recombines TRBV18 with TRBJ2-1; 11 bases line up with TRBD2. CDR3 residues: CASSQMTSGVYNEQFF. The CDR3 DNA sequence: TGTGCCAGCTCGCAGATGACTAGCGGGGTTTACAATGAGCAGTTCTTC.